The rows below give T cell receptor beta chains drawn from one sample of a study of identical twins. TCRdb re-called the 5' RACE reads with MiXCR, one entry per CDR3 protein. The sample contains 650,000 to 750,000 distinct CDR3 sequences, around 20% of which appear only once. These data are also associated with another study on T cells expressing NK-cell markers.

Sequencing was done on a sample of PBMCs. These receptor sequences come from a woman under 30 in good health. The CDR3 runs from the conserved cysteine through the conserved F or W. The order of the fields is clone size, V gene, J gene, D gene, CDR3 protein, CDR3 DNA. The D gene is left open where the match is weak. Clone size is not always given. Where it is, it says once, few, many or a class for expanded clones.

>few|TRBV6-6|TRBJ2-7|-
CASTSDRTYEQYF
TGTGCCAGCACCTCGGACCGAACCTACGAGCAGTACTTC
>few|TRBV15|TRBJ1-1|-
CATGRGSMNTEAFF
TGTGCCACCGGGAGGGGGTCCATGAACACTGAAGCTTTCTTT
>-|TRBV10-3|TRBJ2-1|TRBD1
CAIGQGAIVSNEQFF
TGTGCCATCGGACAGGGGGCGATTGTTAGCAACGAGCAGTTCTTC
>-|TRBV19|TRBJ2-2|-
CATALRTGELFF
TGTGCTACAGCACTTAGGACCGGGGAGCTGTTTTTT
>many|TRBV11-2|TRBJ1-1|-
CASSLGGGSKAFF
TGTGCCAGCAGCTTAGGGGGGGGTTCGAAAGCTTTCTTT
>-|TRBV5-1|TRBJ1-1|-
CASPGPAFRAEAFF
TGCGCCAGCCCTGGACCGGCCTTTCGCGCTGAAGCTTTCTTT
>-|TRBV2|TRBJ2-5|-
CASWVINQETQYF
TGTGCCAGCTGGGTAATCAACCAAGAGACCCAGTACTTC
>-|TRBV6-2/TRBV6-3|TRBJ2-1|TRBD2
CASSYGPGTGGHLREQFF
TGTGCCAGCAGTTACGGTCCCGGGACGGGAGGCCACCTCCGTGAGCAGTTCTTC
>few|TRBV10-3|TRBJ2-1|TRBD2
CAISGPGTSGRELYNEQFF
TGTGCCATCAGTGGGCCCGGGACTAGCGGGAGGGAACTATACAATGAGCAGTTCTTC
>many|TRBV18|TRBJ1-2|-
CASSLDRSYGYTF
TGTGCCAGCTCACTCGACAGGAGCTATGGCTACACCTTC
>-|TRBV7-2|TRBJ2-2|-
CASTSGSHTGELFF
TGTGCCAGCACCTCTGGGAGTCACACCGGGGAGCTGTTTTTT
>-|TRBV20-1|TRBJ2-3|-
CSAGVTTQDTQYF
TGCAGTGCTGGAGTAACTACTCAAGATACGCAGTATTTT
>-|TRBV5-1|TRBJ2-7|-
CASSTKAEQYF
TGCGCCAGCAGCACGAAGGCTGAGCAGTACTTC
>-|TRBV5-1|TRBJ2-2|TRBD2
CASSLVPSGRPNTGELFF
TGCGCCAGCAGCTTGGTTCCTAGCGGGCGTCCGAACACCGGGGAGCTGTTTTTT
>few|TRBV29-1|TRBJ2-1|TRBD1
CSVEVTGESYNEQFF
TGCAGCGTTGAAGTGACAGGGGAGTCCTACAATGAGCAGTTCTTC
>-|TRBV5-1|TRBJ2-1|-
CASSLGHRVDEQFF
TGCGCCAGCAGCCTCGGACATAGAGTCGATGAGCAGTTCTTC
>many|TRBV12-3/TRBV12-4|TRBJ2-5|-
CASSLNFKETQYF
TGTGCCAGCAGTTTAAACTTCAAAGAGACCCAGTACTTC
>many|TRBV9|TRBJ1-2|-
CASSVARGTF
-
>-|TRBV6-1|TRBJ1-4|TRBD1
CASRLTGNEKLFF
TGTGCCAGCAGGTTGACAGGGAATGAAAAACTGTTTTTT
>few|TRBV7-2|TRBJ2-1|-
CASSLVSGGPNHEQFF
TGTGCCAGCAGCTTAGTGTCGGGGGGCCCGAACCATGAGCAGTTCTTC
>few|TRBV12-3/TRBV12-4|TRBJ2-2|-
CASSPSGWTNTGELFF
TGTGCCAGCAGTCCGTCCGGGTGGACGAACACCGGGGAGCTGTTTTTT
>few|TRBV12-3/TRBV12-4|TRBJ2-2|-
CASSLALFADFTGELFF
TGTGCCAGCAGTTTAGCACTCTTCGCGGACTTCACCGGGGAGCTGTTTTTT
>-|TRBV5-4|TRBJ1-2|-
CASGPVLLGGYTF
TGTGCCAGCGGCCCTGTGCTCCTGGGTGGCTACACCTTC
>-|TRBV20-1|TRBJ2-5|-
CSASRDLVKTQYF
TGCAGTGCTAGCCGGGACCTCGTGAAGACCCAGTACTTC
>few|TRBV5-8|TRBJ1-1|-
CASSLLRGGVNTEAFF
TGTGCCAGCAGCTTGCTCAGGGGAGGCGTGAACACTGAAGCTTTCTTT
>-|TRBV20-1|TRBJ2-3|-
CSAKRQSSTDTQYF
TGCAGTGCTAAGCGGCAATCTAGCACAGATACGCAGTATTTT
>many|TRBV2|TRBJ1-1|-
CASSGGRNTEAFF
TGTGCCAGCAGTGGGGGACGGAACACTGAAGCTTTCTTT
>few|TRBV20-1|TRBJ2-3|-
CSARKASDTQYF
TGCAGTGCTAGAAAAGCGTCGGATACGCAGTATTTT